These 24 T cell receptor beta chains were sequenced from one sample in a study of T cell responses to AZD1222 COVID-19 vaccine. Assay used: immunoSEQ multiplex PCR; TCRdb lists only in-frame clones, some missing. The sample contains about 150,000 clones, less than 90% of which appear only once. The source was peripheral blood, collected on day 0 of MenACWY control vaccination. The receptors originated from an adult in good health.

The rearrangement links TRBV29-1 to TRBJ2-7; 7 bases fit TRBD1. Per germline, CDR1 SQVTM and CDR2 ANQGSEA. With V trimmed by 5 bases and J by 0 bases, 4 bases remained unmatched. The CDR3 covers 13 residues. DNA of the CDR3: TGCAGCGTTTCACAGGGGATCTCCTACGAGCAGTACTTC. Its translation is CSVSQGISYEQYF.

The chain links TRBV11-2 to TRBJ2-1, with 7 bases that match TRBD2. V lost 3 bases, J lost 3 bases, and 8 bases stayed unmatched. There are 16 residues in the CDR3. Germline CDR1 SGHAT, CDR2 FQNNGV. The CDR3 DNA reads as TGTGCCAGCAGCTTGAGTCTAGCGGCTTACTACAATGAGCAGTTCTTC. This codes for CASSLSLAAYYNEQFF.

The chain joins TRBV7-9 to TRBJ2-7, with a weak D call TRBD2 (5 bases). Trimming pared 5 bases from V and 1 base from J, leaving 18 bases between. Looked up from germline, CDR1 is SEHNR and CDR2 is FQNEAQ (reference sequence). The CDR3 is 16 amino acids. CDR3 coding DNA: TGTGCCAGCAGCGACTCTGTAGGGAGACGTTCCTACGAGCAGTACTTC. Amino acids: CASSDSVGRRSYEQYF.

J is TRBJ2-5 and V is TRBV7-2; D is possibly TRBD2 (6 bases). Germline CDR1 and CDR2: SGHTA and FQGNSA. The CDR3 has 17 amino acids. The V and J ends lost 1 base and 6 bases respectively, with 21 bases between them. The CDR3: CASSLGAGSGSQKTQYF. For the CDR3, the DNA is TGTGCCAGCAGCTTAGGGGCAGGTAGCGGCTCCCAGAAGACCCAGTACTTC.

CDR3 sequence reads: CASSRQGSDEKLFF. For the CDR3, the DNA is TGTGCCAGCAGTAGGCAGGGGAGTGATGAAAAACTGTTTTTT. The chain carries TRBV7-9 and TRBJ1-4; D possibly corresponds to TRBD1 (6 bases). The germline V gene encodes CDR1 SEHNR and CDR2 FQNEAQ (reference sequence). Trimming took 6 bases from V and 6 from J, leaving 14 bases between them. The CDR3 is 14 residues long.

The chain uses TRBV2 and TRBJ1-5; 9 bases map to TRBD1. J was trimmed by 7 bases and V by 6 bases; bases with no gene match: 7. CDR1 and CDR2 (germline): SNHLY, FYNNEI. This CDR3 is 14 amino acids long. This chain's CDR3 is CASRLDRGSQPQHF. The CDR3, as DNA: TGTGCCAGCAGGTTAGACAGGGGGTCCCAGCCCCAGCATTTT.

The V gene is TRBV9, the J gene TRBJ2-1, with 10 bases fitting TRBD2. After removal of 3 bases from V and 8 bases from J, the junction contained 8 bases not matched to a gene. The CDR3 covers 15 residues. Germline V gene data show CDR1 as SGDLS and CDR2 as YYNGEE. The CDR3 protein is CASSGAGGGYYEQFF. As DNA, the CDR3 is TGTGCCAGCAGCGGAGCGGGAGGGGGGTACTATGAGCAGTTCTTC. Filled out from reference TRBV9 and TRBJ2-1, the complete variable domain reads DSGVTQTPKHLITATGQRVTLRCSPRSGDLSVYWYQQSLDQGLQFLIQYYNGEERAKGNILERFSAQQFPDLHSELNLSSLELGDSALYFCASSGAGGGYYEQFFGPGTRLTVL.

The CDR3 nucleotides read TGTGCCAGTAGGGGGCCGGGAGTAAGCAATCAGCCCCAGCATTTT. Protein: CASRGPGVSNQPQHF. The chain joins TRBV19 to TRBJ1-5; tentatively, D is TRBD1 (5 bases). V dropped 6 bases and J dropped 1 base, with 13 bases sitting between them. This CDR3 contains 15 residues. The germline gives CDR1 LNHDA, CDR2 SQIVND (reference sequence).

Only one count was recorded for this clone. V usage is TRBV19 and J usage is TRBJ1-3; possible D gene TRBD1, 6 bases. The CDR3 covers 15 residues. In germline, CDR1 is LNHDA, CDR2 SQIVND (reference sequence). V was trimmed by 7 bases and J by 0 bases, leaving 13 bases between them. The CDR3 bases are TGTGCCAGTACCTTCGGGGGCCCCTCTGGAAACACCATATATTTT. It encodes CASTFGGPSGNTIYF.

The gene calls are TRBV2 and TRBJ1-2, with a weak D call TRBD1 (6 bases). V gave up 6 bases and J gave up 4 bases, with 18 bases separating them. The CDR3 has 15 amino acids. The germline V gene has CDR1 SNHLY and CDR2 FYNNEI. The CDR3 spells CASRGGPAGFYGYTF. CDR3 DNA sequence: TGTGCCAGCAGGGGGGGCCCAGCGGGGTTCTATGGCTACACCTTC.

V is TRBV5-1 and J is TRBJ2-5; tentatively, D is TRBD1 (5 bases). The CDR3 is 15 amino acids. CDR1 and CDR2 (germline): SGHRS, YFSETQ. Trimming removed 4 bases at V and 2 bases at J, with 15 bases between. CDR3 bases: TGCGCCAGCAGCCCCCGACAGAATATACAAGAGACCCAGTACTTC. It is translated as CASSPRQNIQETQYF.

The chain has TRBV7-9 and TRBJ2-3; D may be TRBD2 (6 bases). This CDR3 is 11 amino acids long. The V gene lost 11 bases and the J gene lost 0 bases, with 6 bases spanning the gap. The germline gives CDR1 SEHNR, CDR2 FQNEAQ (reference sequence). The CDR3 region has the DNA TGTGCCGGAGGGAGCACAGATACGCAGTATTTT. Translating it yields CAGGSTDTQYF.

The rearrangement uses TRBV7-9 and TRBJ1-5; unclear D gene. Germline loops: CDR1 SEHNR, CDR2 FQNEAQ (reference sequence). Trimming stripped 5 bases from V and 1 base from J, with 9 bases between. There are 14 residues in the CDR3. CDR3 DNA: TGTGCCAGCAGCACGCTCGACAGCAATCAGCCCCAGCATTTT. Translating gives CASSTLDSNQPQHF.

This clone was observed once. The CDR3, as DNA: TGTGCCAGCAGTCCTTTAGCGGGGGGCACAGATACGCAGTATTTT. Protein: CASSPLAGGTDTQYF. The chain carries TRBV6-4 and TRBJ2-3, with 9 bases aligning to TRBD2. In germline, CDR1 is MRHNA, CDR2 SNTAGT. After removal of 5 bases from V and 1 base from J, the junction contained 4 bases not matched to a gene. This CDR3 region has 15 residues.

The sample holds a few counts of this clone. The genes are TRBV6-1 and TRBJ2-7; D possibly corresponds to TRBD1 (6 bases). The CDR3 is made up of 13 amino acids. The V and J ends lost 5 bases and 6 bases respectively, with 14 bases between them. Per germline, CDR1 MNHNS and CDR2 SASEGT. The CDR3 bases are TGTGCCAGCAGTCTCCAGGGGCAAGGCGAGCAGTACTTC. This codes for CASSLQGQGEQYF.

V usage is TRBV6-5 and J usage is TRBJ1-2, with D uncertain. CDR3 size: 15 residues. V was trimmed by 5 bases and J by 4 bases, leaving 17 bases between them. Germline CDR1 and CDR2: MNHEY and SVGAGI. The CDR3 region has the DNA TGTGCCAGCAGTACCCGACGGACTGGAGGCTATGGCTACACCTTC. It yields the protein CASSTRRTGGYGYTF.

The CDR3 nucleotides are TGTGCCAGTAGTATAACCACCTCGGGACTAACAAACACCGGGGAGCTGTTTTTT. Translating gives CASSITTSGLTNTGELFF. The chain employs TRBV19 and TRBJ2-2; 7 bases line up with TRBD2. Unmatched junction bases numbered 11, after V lost 2 bases and J lost 2 bases. CDR1 is LNHDA and CDR2 is SQIVND in the germline V gene (reference sequence). The CDR3 runs 18 residues. The whole variable domain, filled in from reference TRBV19 and TRBJ2-2, reads DGGITQSPKYLFRKEGQNVTLSCEQNLNHDAMYWYRQDPGQGLRLIYYSQIVNDFQKGDIAEGYSVSREKKESFPLTVTSAQKNPTAFYLCASSITTSGLTNTGELFFGEGSRLTVL.

The chain uses TRBV23-1 and TRBJ2-3, with D possibly matching TRBD2 (5 bases). TRBV23-1 is flagged as an ORF with uncertain function. Trimming cost V 5 bases and J 3 bases, with 18 bases left between them. The CDR3 spans 16 residues. The CDR3 reads CASSNGVQCITDTQYF. CDR3 coding DNA: TGCGCCAGCAGTAACGGGGTCCAATGCATTACAGATACGCAGTATTTT.

This chain links TRBV5-8 with TRBJ1-5; D possibly corresponds to TRBD1 (5 bases). V was shortened by 0 bases and J by 6 bases, with 10 bases between the two germline ends. Germline V gives CDR1 SGHTS, CDR2 YDEGEE. CDR3 length: 14 residues. This CDR3 reads CASSLGGSGQPQHF. The CDR3 DNA follows: TGTGCCAGCAGCTTGGGGGGGTCTGGTCAGCCCCAGCATTTT. The complete variable domain, with remaining parts taken from reference TRBV5-8 and TRBJ1-5, reads EAGVTQSPTHLIKTRGQQATLRCSPISGHTSVYWYQQALGLGLQFLLWYDEGEERNRGNFPPRFSGRQFPNYSSELNVNALELEDSALYLCASSLGGSGQPQHFGDGTRLSIL.

The chain couples TRBV12-3 or TRBV12-4 to TRBJ2-5; D is perhaps TRBD1 or TRBD2 (6 bases each). This CDR3 has 13 amino acids. With 0 bases removed from V and 5 bases from J, the gap between germline ends came to 7 bases. CDR3 bases: TGTGCCAGCAGTTTAGCGGGGGGCGAGACCCAGTACTTC. It yields the protein CASSLAGGETQYF.

This chain's CDR3 is CASSLPRGGEQYF. In DNA form, the CDR3 reads TGTGCCAGCAGCCTACCCCGCGGAGGGGAGCAGTACTTC. The chain employs TRBV11-1 and TRBJ2-7; a weak D match, TRBD2 (6 bases). Germline-derived CDR1 and CDR2 are SGHAT and FQDESV (reference sequence). Trimming removed 5 bases at V and 7 bases at J, with 15 bases between. CDR3 size: 13 residues. Together with reference TRBV11-1 and TRBJ2-7, the CDR3 gives the full variable domain: EAEVAQSPRYKITEKSQAVAFWCDPISGHATLYWYRQILGQGPELLVQFQDESVVDDSQLPKDRFSAERLKGVDSTLKIQPAELGDSAMYLCASSLPRGGEQYFGPGTRLTVT.

V gene TRBV5-4 combines with J gene TRBJ2-2; no clear D gene. Trimming shortened V by 4 bases and J by 11 bases, and 21 bases separated the two germline ends. The germline gives CDR1 SGHNT, CDR2 YYREEE (reference sequence). This CDR3 is 15 amino acids long. In DNA form, the CDR3 reads TGTGCCAGCAGCGCTGTAACACAACCTTACGAAGAGCTGTTTTTT. Its translation: CASSAVTQPYEELFF. The whole variable domain, filled in from reference TRBV5-4 and TRBJ2-2, reads ETGVTQSPTHLIKTRGQQVTLRCSSQSGHNTVSWYQQALGQGPQFIFQYYREEENGRGNFPPRFSGLQFPNYSSELNVNALELDDSALYLCASSAVTQPYEELFFGEGSRLTVL.

The chain recombines TRBV19 with TRBJ1-6; TRBD1 agrees at 9 bases. Per germline, CDR1 LNHDA and CDR2 SQIVND (reference sequence). J lost 10 bases, V lost 7 bases, and 11 bases had no gene match. The CDR3 loop spans 15 amino acids. CDR3 residues: CASTASGQGDSPLHF. The CDR3 DNA sequence: TGTGCCAGTACCGCCTCGGGACAGGGCGACTCACCCCTCCACTTT.

This clone has just one count. The rearrangement links TRBV7-6 to TRBJ2-3; 9 bases are a match to TRBD2. The CDR3 has 18 residues. The junction had 10 bases not matched to a gene; V was cut back by 1 base and J by 2 bases. Germline values: CDR1 SGHVS, CDR2 FNYEAQ. CDR3 loop: CASSLERPSGGFTDTQYF. The CDR3, as DNA: TGTGCCAGCAGCTTAGAACGGCCCAGCGGGGGGTTCACAGATACGCAGTATTTT.